The sequence of this T cell receptor (beta chain) was determined in a study of CD8 T cells in Susac syndrome (dated by TCRdb to about 2019). A note on the overall study: Repertoire sequencing was used to test whether CD8+ T cell activation and differentiation in Susac syndrome was antigen driven. The study compared CD8+ T cell repertoire clonality among 12 healthy donors, around 14 Susac syndrome patients and some 16 multiple sclerosis patients. Paper-wide results and their limitations: The study acknowledged that relatively few individuals were included in the TCR sequencing and HLA analysis.

Peripheral blood CD8+ and CD4+ T cells from healthy donors, Susac syndrome patients and multiple sclerosis patients were profiled by high-throughput TCR beta sequencing. Healthy donors were included as age- and sex-matched controls. Bulk CD8+ and CD4+ T cells were purified magnetically by negative isolation, whereas CD8+ TEMRA cells were enriched by FACS. Blood was drawn into EDTA tubes, processed within 24 hours, and PBMCs were isolated by density gradient centrifugation. PBMCs destined for TCR sequencing were cryopreserved in liquid nitrogen and later thawed in a 37 °C water bath. Purity of sorted or isolated CD4+, CD8+ and CD8+ TEMRA cells was at least 90%. This clonotype was detected only once. Its target antigen remains unknown. No base quality information exists; no much larger clone differs at one position. A lone read is weak support. Trimming at the junction amounts to 3 bases on V and 0 bases on J, and the germline ends lie 6 bases apart. The germline V gene sets CDR1 to MDHEN and CDR2 to SYDVKM. The CDR3 holds 14 amino acids from the cysteine to the phenylalanine. CDR3 DNA is the only sequence kept; it has 42 bases, read in frame from the first base.

RNA was extracted with the RNeasy kit and roughly 0.5 to 1 ug was reverse transcribed using random hexamers. TCR beta CDR3 regions were amplified with the immunoSEQ multiplex PCR assay covering 54 Vbeta and 13 Jbeta segments. To correct PCR amplification bias, a synthetic template baseline was used for both primer optimization and computational correction. As for the authors' bioinformatics: Only productive sequences were kept, with reads annotated to V, D and J genes according to IMGT and analyzed in immunoSEQ Analyzer. Clonality was calculated as one minus the Shannon entropy normalized by log2 of the number of productive unique sequences. Public and private clones were assessed among the 100 most prevalent clones of each patient and control. Clones were defined as Susac-specific if absent from the healthy and MS cohorts, from roughly 1,100 published viral clones and from other ImmuneACCESS disease sequences. TCRdb reworked the public reads: Q25 trimming with fastp, MiXCR clone assembly, productive beta chains retained. Every CDR3 protein is listed once, alongside the most common genes and DNA of its rows. The V and J calls follow TCRdb's processing rather than the paper's. Within this sample are 53,000 or so distinct CDR3 sequences, with 80% to 95% of them counted one time only. The leading ten clones occupy approximately 0.53% of the sample.

This clonotype was sampled from a human donor in good health. The chain couples TRBV28 to TRBJ1-5; too little of a D gene remains to name it. Sequencing was performed on CD8+ T cells from PBMCs. The DNA is as follows: TGTGCCAGCAGTTTGAGGTATAGCAATCAGCCCCAGCATTTT. It encodes CASSLRYSNQPQHF.